The rows below give T cell receptor beta chains drawn from one sample of a study of T cell responses to AZD1222 COVID-19 vaccine. Using immunoSEQ multiplex PCR, the repertoire was profiled, and TCRdb retains in-frame clones only, with some absent. The data show approximately 170,000 clones, 85% to 90% seen once. The sample consisted of peripheral blood, taken 28 days after the second AZD1222 dose. Receptor source: an adult who received the AZD1222 COVID-19 vaccine. Each CDR3 is given with its conserved first and last residue. The order of the fields is clone size, J gene, D gene, V gene, CDR3 DNA, CDR3 protein. A D gene is named only where the DNA matches it firmly. Some rows have no size entry. The others give once, few or many, or a class for an expanded clone.

>NA|TRBJ1-2|NA|TRBV7-2
TGTGCCAGCAGCTTAGCGATGGGGGACGGCTATGGCTACACCTTC
CASSLAMGDGYGYTF
>few|TRBJ1-5|NA|TRBV13
TGTGCCAGCAGCTTGGGCCGGGGGACCGGCAATCAGCCCCAGCATTTT
CASSLGRGTGNQPQHF
>NA|TRBJ2-3|TRBD2|TRBV4-2
TGTGCCAGCAGCCTCAGAAGTGGGGTAGCGGGGGGGCCCCTCGGCACAGATACGCAGTATTTT
CASSLRSGVAGGPLGTDTQYF
>NA|TRBJ1-4|NA|TRBV6-8
TGTGCCAGCATGGGGATGGGACGACGGACGGATGATGAAAAACTGTTTTTT
CASMGMGRRTDDEKLFF
>NA|TRBJ1-1|TRBD1|TRBV5-1
TGCGCCAGCAGCGGGGCTCAGGGGGCATACACTGAAGCTTTCTTT
CASSGAQGAYTEAFF
>few|TRBJ2-3|NA|TRBV3-1/TRBV3-2
TGTGCCAGCAGCCAAGAGGGGTGGACAGATACGCAGTATTTT
CASSQEGWTDTQYF
>NA|TRBJ2-6|NA|TRBV3-1/TRBV3-2
TGTGCCAGCAGCCTTTACGGAAATTCTGGGGCCAACGTCCTGACTTTC
CASSLYGNSGANVLTF
>NA|TRBJ2-7|NA|TRBV18
TGTGCCAGCTCACCACCGGTCCCTTCCTACGAGCAGTACTTC
CASSPPVPSYEQYF
>NA|TRBJ2-3|NA|TRBV7-3
TGTGCCAGCAGCTTAAATAGTCCGGCATCGTTCACAGATACGCAGTATTTT
CASSLNSPASFTDTQYF
>NA|TRBJ2-1|TRBD2|TRBV6-5
TGTGCCAGCAAAATAGCGGGCGGGCTATGGGAGCAGTTCTTC
CASKIAGGLWEQFF
>NA|TRBJ2-3|NA|TRBV19
TGTGCCAGTAGTATAAGCACAACAGATACGCAGTATTTT
CASSISTTDTQYF
>NA|TRBJ2-5|NA|TRBV5-1
TGCGCCAGCAGCAGGGGGGACAGCTGGGAAGAGACCCAGTACTTC
CASSRGDSWEETQYF
>NA|TRBJ1-1|TRBD1|TRBV6-2/TRBV6-3
TGTGCCAGCAGTTACCCTGGCGGGACAGCGGAGGGTGAAGCTTTCTTT
CASSYPGGTAEGEAFF
>few|TRBJ2-7|TRBD2|TRBV9
TGTGCCAGCAGCGTCGAACTAGCGGGGGTCTACGAGCAGTACTTC
CASSVELAGVYEQYF
>NA|TRBJ2-3|NA|TRBV6-2/TRBV6-3
TGTGCCAGCAGTTACTCTGGGGGGACAGATACGCAGTATTTT
CASSYSGGTDTQYF
>NA|TRBJ2-5|NA|TRBV7-2
TGTGCCAGCAGCCTACGAAGCGGCGAAGAGACCCAGTACTTC
CASSLRSGEETQYF
>few|TRBJ1-2|NA|TRBV19
TGTGCCAGTAGTTTTCGCCGAGACAGCCCGAATGGCTACACCTTC
CASSFRRDSPNGYTF
>NA|TRBJ1-2|TRBD1|TRBV6-6
TGTGCCAGCATCGTCTCCCGGGACAGACATGGCTACACCTTC
CASIVSRDRHGYTF
>NA|TRBJ2-3|NA|TRBV6-2/TRBV6-3
TGTGCCAGCAGCTTCGGACCCTCGGACACAGATACGCAGTATTTT
CASSFGPSDTDTQYF
>NA|TRBJ2-7|NA|TRBV5-4
TGTGCCAGCGGACCAGGAGGAATTACCTACGAGCAGTACTTC
CASGPGGITYEQYF
>NA|TRBJ1-1|NA|TRBV7-3
TGTGCCAGCAGATCGACCCGAAACACTGAAGCTTTCTTT
CASRSTRNTEAFF
>NA|TRBJ1-5|NA|TRBV21-1
TGTGCCAGCAGCAAAGGGGGCAATCAGCCCCAGCATTTT
CASSKGGNQPQHF
>NA|TRBJ1-5|NA|TRBV6-5
TGTGCCAGCAAACAGGGAGACCAGCCCCAGCATTTT
CASKQGDQPQHF
>NA|TRBJ2-1|TRBD2|TRBV29-1
TGCAGCGTTGAAATGGCTAGCGGGGGCTACAATGAGCAGTTCTTC
CSVEMASGGYNEQFF
>NA|TRBJ1-4|NA|TRBV2
TGTGCCAGCAGTGACCGGGGGATTTATGGAGGACTGTTTTTT
CASSDRGIYGGLFF
>once|TRBJ2-7|TRBD1|TRBV5-4
TGTGCCAGCAGTTTGGACAGGGCCCTCTCCTACGAGCAGTACTTC
CASSLDRALSYEQYF
>few|TRBJ2-2|NA|TRBV5-4
TGTGCCAGCAGCTTGGGGTTTAGGGTGGACACCGGGGAGCTGTTTTTT
CASSLGFRVDTGELFF
>NA|TRBJ1-1|NA|TRBV30
TGTGCCTGGAGCTCGGACAGCACTGAAGCTTTCTTT
CAWSSDSTEAFF
>NA|TRBJ2-2|NA|TRBV7-2
TGTGCCAGCAGGGACCCAACCGGGGAGCTGTTTTTT
CASRDPTGELFF
>NA|TRBJ1-1|NA|TRBV29-1
TGCAGCGTTGAGATACAGGGTCGGACTGAAGCTTTCTTT
CSVEIQGRTEAFF
>few|TRBJ1-5|TRBD1|TRBV6-6
TGTGCCAGCAGGTCCCGGGACAGGGGAACCCAGCCCCAGCATTTT
CASRSRDRGTQPQHF
>NA|TRBJ2-3|TRBD1|TRBV7-8
TGTGCCAGCAGCGTACTACAGGGGGGCGCAGATACGCAGTATTTT
CASSVLQGGADTQYF
>NA|TRBJ2-3|NA|TRBV7-8
TGTGCCAGCAGCCGAGGGGAGACTGGAGGGTATTTT
CASSRGETGGYF
>NA|TRBJ2-2|TRBD2|TRBV19
TGTGCCAGTAGTATGGGTAGCGGGGGGGCTAACACCGGGGAGCTGTTTTTT
CASSMGSGGANTGELFF
>NA|TRBJ1-1|NA|TRBV12-5
TGTGCTAGTGGTTTGCCTCCCCCTCCTGAAGCTTTCTTT
CASGLPPPPEAFF
>NA|TRBJ2-4|TRBD2|TRBV6-5
TGTGCCAGCTATTGGGGGGGAAACATTCAGTACTTC
CASYWGGNIQYF
>NA|TRBJ1-4|TRBD1|TRBV19
TGTGCCAGTAGTGTCACAGGGGTGGGCCCTATTATGGATGAAAAACTGTTTTTT
CASSVTGVGPIMDEKLFF
>NA|TRBJ1-3|NA|TRBV9
TGTGCCAGCAGCGTAGGAATCTCTGGAAACACCATATATTTT
CASSVGISGNTIYF
>NA|TRBJ2-7|NA|TRBV2
TGTGCCAGCAGTCCCCGGCCCAACTACGAGCAGTACTTC
CASSPRPNYEQYF
>NA|TRBJ1-4|TRBD1|TRBV28
TGTGCCAGCAGTCTTACGACAGGGGGCCGAGAAAAACTGTTTTTT
CASSLTTGGREKLFF
>NA|TRBJ1-4|NA|TRBV2
TGTGCCAGCACTGGAGACAGGAATGAAAAACTGTTTTTT
CASTGDRNEKLFF
>NA|TRBJ1-1|NA|TRBV4-3
TGCGCCAGCAGCCAAGATGTCCAGGTCGATGAAGCTTTCTTT
CASSQDVQVDEAFF
>NA|TRBJ2-6|TRBD2|TRBV5-1
TGCGCCAGCAGCTCCCTAGCGGTGGAGGCCAACGTCCTGACTTTC
CASSSLAVEANVLTF
>NA|TRBJ1-4|TRBD1|TRBV19
TGTGCCAGTAGTGGGACAGGGGGCCCTAATGAAAAACTGTTTTTT
CASSGTGGPNEKLFF